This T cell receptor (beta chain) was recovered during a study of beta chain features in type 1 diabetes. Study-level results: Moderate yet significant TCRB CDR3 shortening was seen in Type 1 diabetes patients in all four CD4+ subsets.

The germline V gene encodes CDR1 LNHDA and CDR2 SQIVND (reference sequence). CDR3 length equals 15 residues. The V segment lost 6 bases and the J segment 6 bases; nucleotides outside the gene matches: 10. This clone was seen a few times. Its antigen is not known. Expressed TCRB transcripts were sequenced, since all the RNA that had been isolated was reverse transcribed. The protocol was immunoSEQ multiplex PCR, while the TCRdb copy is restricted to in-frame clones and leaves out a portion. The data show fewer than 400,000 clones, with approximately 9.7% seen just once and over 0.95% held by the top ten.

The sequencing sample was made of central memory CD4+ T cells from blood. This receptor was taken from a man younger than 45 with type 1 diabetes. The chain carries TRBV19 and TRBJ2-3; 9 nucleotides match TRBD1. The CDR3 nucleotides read TGTGCCAGTAGGACCTGGACAGGGGCGTGGGATACGCAGTATTTT. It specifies CASRTWTGAWDTQYF.